A single sample gave rise to the 10 T cell receptor beta chains below, sequenced in a study of cytomegalovirus exposure and HLA in healthy donors. The PCR made use of 60 Vbeta and 13 Jbeta primers. Clones were sequenced by immunoSEQ multiplex PCR, and TCRdb holds only the in-frame ones, with some missing. This sample yields some 160,000 clones, of which roughly 82% are seen a single time; approximately 6.5% belongs to the top ten. The sequencing sample was made of PBMCs. The receptors originated from a man aged 45-65 years in good health and CMV-seropositive.

This clone was observed a single time. The sample contains more than one DNA sequence encoding this CDR3. This chain links TRBV2 with TRBJ1-5; maybe TRBD1 (6 bases). V shed 1 base and J shed 5 bases, with 12 bases lying between them. This CDR3 spans 15 amino acids. Germline lookup yields CDR1 SNHLY and CDR2 FYNNEI. This chain's CDR3 is CASSEDGRGHQPQHF. CDR3 nucleotide sequence: TGTGCCAGCAGTGAAGACGGCAGGGGACATCAGCCCCAGCATTTT.

The J gene is TRBJ2-1, the V gene TRBV2; a possible D gene is TRBD1 (5 bases). The CDR3 is 12 amino acids. The V end was cut by 6 bases, the J end by 8 bases, with 11 bases between. The V gene's germline CDR1 is SNHLY and CDR2 FYNNEI. In DNA, the CDR3 is TGTGCCAGCAGGGGGCCCAAGGATGAGCAGTTCTTC. It specifies CASRGPKDEQFF.

The rearrangement joins TRBV5-1 to TRBJ1-4, with D possibly matching TRBD1 (6 bases). V was cut by 7 bases and J by 5 bases, with 12 bases left in between. Germline V gene data show CDR1 as SGHRS and CDR2 as YFSETQ. The CDR3 totals 13 residues. CDR3 in amino acids: CASPGTKNEKLFF. In DNA form, the CDR3 reads TGCGCCAGCCCCGGGACAAAGAATGAAAAACTGTTTTTT.

This chain joins TRBV5-6 and TRBJ1-1; D is unclear. The germline gives CDR1 SGHDT, CDR2 YYEEEE. V lost 1 base to trimming and J lost 5 bases, with 12 bases between them. The CDR3 is 14 amino acids. The CDR3 loop reads CASSLRTRRTEAFF. The CDR3 DNA follows: TGTGCCAGCAGCTTGAGGACGAGGAGGACTGAAGCTTTCTTT.

The chain employs TRBV19 and TRBJ2-4; D is perhaps TRBD2 (6 bases). The CDR3 is 15 amino acids. V was shortened by 5 bases and J by 0 bases, with 11 bases between the two germline ends. The germline gives CDR1 LNHDA, CDR2 SQIVND (reference sequence). The CDR3 bases are TGTGCCAGTAGTCCCTCGGGGGTAGCCAAAAACATTCAGTACTTC. It translates to CASSPSGVAKNIQYF.

Worth noting for this clone: The same CDR3 also results from other DNA sequences found in this sample. The gene calls are TRBV19 and TRBJ2-5; 11 bases match TRBD2. V lost 3 bases to trimming and J lost 5 bases; unmatched junction nucleotides: 8. CDR3 length equals 16 residues. Germline V gene sequence: CDR1 LNHDA, CDR2 SQIVND (reference sequence). The CDR3, as DNA: TGTGCCAGTAGTATCGTAGCGGGAGGGCCCGGTGAGACCCAGTACTTC. Translation: CASSIVAGGPGETQYF.

This sequence joins TRBV7-9 and TRBJ2-5; no clear D. Germline V gene sequence: CDR1 SEHNR, CDR2 FQNEAQ (reference sequence). The CDR3 contains 11 residues. V was trimmed by 3 bases and J by 3 bases, leaving 2 bases between them. Written as DNA, the CDR3 is TGTGCCAGCAGCTTTAAAGAGACCCAGTACTTC. Residues: CASSFKETQYF.

This clone was recorded only once. This chain connects TRBV6-6 to TRBJ1-3; tentative D call: TRBD1 (5 bases). The CDR3 is 16 residues long. The V and J ends lost 2 bases and 0 bases respectively, with 11 bases between them. Germline V CDR1 and CDR2: MNHNY, SVGAGI (reference sequence). CDR3 bases: TGTGCCAGCAGTTACGCCCCAGGGTACTCTGGAAACACCATATATTTT. It specifies CASSYAPGYSGNTIYF.

The chain combines TRBV28 with TRBJ2-1; no reliable D call. Germline-derived CDR1 and CDR2 are MDHEN and SYDVKM. CDR3 size: 13 residues. Trimming removed 1 base at V and 7 bases at J, with 8 bases between. CDR3 sequence reads: CASSLLGQNEQFF. The DNA of the CDR3 is TGTGCCAGCAGTTTATTGGGCCAAAATGAGCAGTTCTTC.

The J gene is TRBJ1-5, the V gene TRBV27; D ambiguous. The CDR3 runs 13 residues. V was shortened by 3 bases and J by 2 bases, with 5 bases between the two germline ends. CDR1 and CDR2 from the germline V gene are MNHEY and SMNVEV (reference sequence). CDR3: CASSFGGNQPQHF. In DNA, the CDR3 is TGTGCCAGCAGTTTCGGTGGCAATCAGCCCCAGCATTTT.